This TCR beta chain was identified in a study of T cell repertoires in cytomegalovirus infection. Study-wide background: In the study, CMV epitopes included recently identified HLA-C-restricted and well-studied HLA-B-restricted ones. Matching HLA type, along with CMV infection, was indicated by public TCR beta signatures. Findings of the study overall: Cumulative public TCR beta family frequency identified CMV carriers with the relevant HLA. The study found HLA-C-restricted CMV-specific TCR beta clonotypes dominating the ex vivo response.

This clonotype has just a few counts. The antigen is unknown. CDR1 and CDR2 (germline): LGHDT, YNNKEL (reference sequence). The CDR3 length is 13 residues. Trimming took 7 bases from V and 5 from J; bases not matched to a gene: 6. TCRdb fed the reads into MiXCR, producing one record per CDR3 protein. The table lists a few hundred thousand distinct CDR3 sequences, 42% of them singletons. The V and J genes are TRBV3-1 and TRBJ1-2; 8 bases agree with TRBD1. Sequences were derived from cultured PBMCs, sampled from culture after CMV antigen stimulation. The TCR sequence derives from a human donor in good health (CMV status not recorded). Some clones in this sample may be carry-over from other donors' samples. CDR3 DNA sequence: TGTGCCAGCACCCCAGACAGGGGATATGGCTACACCTTC. As protein: CASTPDRGYGYTF.